This T cell receptor beta chain was found in a study of T cell responses to AZD1222 COVID-19 vaccine. With respect to this clone: Its cognate antigen is unknown.

The CDR3 is 16 amino acids. V gave up 3 bases and J gave up 1 base; unmatched junction bases: 4. Germline CDR1 is SGHNT and CDR2 is YYREEE (reference sequence). Study-level results: Distributed over spike, vaccine-associated CD4 TCRs predominated at 160-218 and 743-854.

The repertoire was sequenced with immunoSEQ multiplex PCR; TCRdb's copy has only in-frame clones and lacks some. This table holds under 200,000 clones, approximately 94% found once. Source: peripheral blood, taken on day 0 of AZD1222 vaccination. This chain connects TRBV5-4 to TRBJ2-3; 11 bases are shared with TRBD2. This sequence originates from an adult in good health. The CDR3 protein is CASSSPGLAGTDTQYF. CDR3 DNA sequence: TGTGCCAGCAGCTCGCCGGGACTAGCGGGCACAGATACGCAGTATTTT.